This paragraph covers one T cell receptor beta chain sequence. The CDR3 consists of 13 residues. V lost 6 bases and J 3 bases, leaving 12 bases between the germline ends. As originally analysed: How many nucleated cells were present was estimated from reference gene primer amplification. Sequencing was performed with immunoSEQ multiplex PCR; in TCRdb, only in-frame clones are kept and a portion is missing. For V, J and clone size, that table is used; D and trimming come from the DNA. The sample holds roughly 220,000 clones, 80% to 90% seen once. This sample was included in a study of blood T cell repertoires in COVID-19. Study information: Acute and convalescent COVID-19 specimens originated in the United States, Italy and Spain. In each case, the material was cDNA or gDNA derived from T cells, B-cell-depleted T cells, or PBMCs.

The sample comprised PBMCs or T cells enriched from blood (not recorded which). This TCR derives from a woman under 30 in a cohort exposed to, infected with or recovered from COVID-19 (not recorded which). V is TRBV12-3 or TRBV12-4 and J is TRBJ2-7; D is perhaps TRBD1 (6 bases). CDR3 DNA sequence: TGTGCCAGCAGCCCTGGACAGAACTACGAGCAGTACTTC. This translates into CASSPGQNYEQYF.